This T cell receptor beta chain was documented in a study of shared clonotypes between healthy human individuals. Here immunoSEQ multiplex PCR was the method, and the copy in TCRdb shows in-frame clones only, minus some. The table shows some 1.1 million clones, with around 77% occurring only once. From germline, CDR1 is SGHRS and CDR2 YFSETQ. V was clipped by 2 bases and J by 5 bases, with 8 bases between them. This CDR3 comprises 13 residues. This receptor was taken from a young man in good health. Some clones in this sample may be carry-over from other donors' samples. This chain connects TRBV5-1 to TRBJ1-5; D not certain. Sequences were obtained from memory CD4+ T cells from PBMCs. The subset was: CD45RA-negative fraction. Here the CDR3 reads CASSFGWDQPQHF. The CDR3 bases are TGCGCCAGCAGCTTCGGTTGGGATCAGCCCCAGCATTTT.